Detailed here is one T cell receptor beta chain. Losses at the gene ends were 3 bases for V and 9 bases for J; bases not matched to a gene: 11. The CDR3 runs to 16 residues. Germline CDR1 and CDR2: KGHSH and LQKENI. Regarding time point: after dendritic cell vaccination, including at tumor progression/relapse. This table comes from immunoSEQ multiplex PCR, and its TCRdb copy is limited to in-frame clones, with some not included. This sample has 50,000 to 65,000 clones; about 83% occur once, and the top ten carry roughly 8.8%. The data stem from a study of glioma-infiltrating T cells after dendritic cell vaccination.

This specimen consisted of blood, obtained after dendritic cell vaccination. This chain joins TRBV18 and TRBJ2-1; 10 nucleotides line up with TRBD2. This TCR was recovered from a human donor with glioblastoma. DNA for the CDR3: TGTGCCAGCTCACCCACGGCTAGCGGGGGCTCGGGTGAGCAGTTCTTC. It specifies CASSPTASGGSGEQFF.